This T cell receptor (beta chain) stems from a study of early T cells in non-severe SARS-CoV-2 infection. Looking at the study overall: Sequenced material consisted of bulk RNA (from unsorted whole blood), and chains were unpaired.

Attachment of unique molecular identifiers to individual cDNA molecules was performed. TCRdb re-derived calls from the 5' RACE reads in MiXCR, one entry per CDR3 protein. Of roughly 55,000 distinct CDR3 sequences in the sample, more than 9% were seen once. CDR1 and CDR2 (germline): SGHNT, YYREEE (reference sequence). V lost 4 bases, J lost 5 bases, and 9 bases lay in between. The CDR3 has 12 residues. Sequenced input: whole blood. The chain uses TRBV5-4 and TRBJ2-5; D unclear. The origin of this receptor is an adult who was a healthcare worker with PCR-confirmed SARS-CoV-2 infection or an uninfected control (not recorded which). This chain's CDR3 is CASSARRETQYF. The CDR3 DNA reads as TGTGCCAGCAGCGCGAGGCGGGAGACCCAGTACTTC.